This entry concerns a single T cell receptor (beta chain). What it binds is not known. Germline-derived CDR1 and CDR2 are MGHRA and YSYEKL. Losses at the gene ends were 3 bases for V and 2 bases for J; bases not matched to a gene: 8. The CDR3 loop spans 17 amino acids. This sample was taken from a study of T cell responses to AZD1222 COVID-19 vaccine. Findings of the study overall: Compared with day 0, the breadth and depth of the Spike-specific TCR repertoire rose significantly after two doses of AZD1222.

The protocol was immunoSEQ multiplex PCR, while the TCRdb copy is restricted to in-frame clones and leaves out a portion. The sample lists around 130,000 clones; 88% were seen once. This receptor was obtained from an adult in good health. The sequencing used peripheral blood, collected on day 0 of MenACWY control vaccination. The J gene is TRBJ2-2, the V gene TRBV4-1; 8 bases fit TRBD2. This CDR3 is CASSHFSGDINTGELFF. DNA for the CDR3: TGCGCCAGCAGCCACTTTAGCGGGGATATTAACACCGGGGAGCTGTTTTTT.